These 23 T cell receptor beta chains originate from one sample sequenced in a study of beta chain features in type 1 diabetes. Findings and limits, study-wide: A moderate, significant TCRB CDR3 shortening appeared in type 1 diabetes across four CD4+ subsets.

All of the isolated RNA was reverse transcribed, so expressed TCRB transcripts were sequenced. Data came from immunoSEQ multiplex PCR; TCRdb stores just in-frame clones and leaves some out. This repertoire shows roughly 340,000 clones, roughly 12% found once; its top ten account for about 0.016%. Antigens of these TCRs are unknown. The sequenced material came from naive CD4+ T cells from blood. These receptor sequences come from a woman between 18 and 30 years old with type 1 diabetes.

The V gene is TRBV2, the J gene TRBJ1-5; 7 bases agree with TRBD1. The length of the CDR3 is 14 residues. The V segment lost 6 bases and the J segment 3 bases; nucleotides outside the gene matches: 5. The germline CDR1 and CDR2 sequences are SNHLY and FYNNEI. The CDR3 nucleotides read TGTGCCAGCAGGCCTGACAGGGACAATCAGCCCCAGCATTTT. The encoded protein is CASRPDRDNQPQHF.

This clone has a handful of counts. This sequence joins TRBV6-5 and TRBJ2-1; no definite D call. The CDR3 spans 16 residues. Germline values: CDR1 MNHEY, CDR2 SVGAGI. Trimming cost V 4 bases and J 7 bases, with 20 bases left between them. The DNA of the CDR3 is TGTGCCAGCAGTTCGCAGACTCTTCCCCGGGTAAATGAGCAGTTCTTC. Translating it yields CASSSQTLPRVNEQFF.

The rearrangement uses TRBV27 and TRBJ2-1, with TRBD2 as a possible D gene (5 bases). Germline V lookup: CDR1 MNHEY, CDR2 SMNVEV (reference sequence). The CDR3 is 13 amino acids. Deletions cut 4 bases from V and 8 bases from J, with 12 bases between. CDR3 in amino acids: CASSSHARDEQFF. The CDR3 DNA follows: TGTGCCAGCAGTTCTCACGCGAGGGATGAGCAGTTCTTC.

This chain links TRBV19 with TRBJ1-1; perhaps TRBD1 as D (5 bases). V dropped 7 bases and J dropped 5 bases, with 17 bases sitting between them. The CDR3 is 14 residues long. CDR1 and CDR2 from the germline V gene are LNHDA and SQIVND (reference sequence). The CDR3 nucleotides read TGTGCCAGTACCCAGACAGCAACAACAACTGAAGCTTTCTTT. It encodes CASTQTATTTEAFF.

V usage is TRBV28 and J usage is TRBJ1-3; D uncertain. CDR3 size: 15 residues. Per the germline V gene, CDR1 is MDHEN and CDR2 is SYDVKM. Trimming removed 5 bases at V and 0 bases at J, with 11 bases between. CDR3 amino acids: CASSEAGYSGNTIYF. The CDR3 DNA reads TGTGCCAGCAGTGAAGCGGGCTACTCTGGAAACACCATATATTTT.

The rearrangement joins TRBV4-2 to TRBJ1-5, with D unresolved. V gave up 1 base and J gave up 5 bases, with 12 bases separating them. In germline, CDR1 is LGHNA, CDR2 YNFKEQ. The CDR3 covers 15 residues. The CDR3 loop is CASSQASGPDQPQHF. DNA for the CDR3: TGTGCCAGCAGCCAAGCGAGCGGCCCCGATCAGCCCCAGCATTTT.

The rearrangement joins TRBV9 to TRBJ2-1; 7 bases line up with TRBD2. Unmatched junction bases numbered 4, after V lost 3 bases and J lost 1 base. In germline, CDR1 is SGDLS, CDR2 YYNGEE. The CDR3 spans 15 residues. The CDR3 is CASSAAGSSYNEQFF. The CDR3 DNA is TGTGCCAGCAGCGCAGCGGGATCGTCCTACAATGAGCAGTTCTTC.

This chain connects TRBV19 to TRBJ2-7; TRBD1 might be the D (6 bases). Germline V gene data show CDR1 as LNHDA and CDR2 as SQIVND (reference sequence). This CDR3 is 12 amino acids long. V was shortened by 7 bases and J by 1 base, with 8 bases between the two germline ends. CDR3: CASTGQSYEQYF. CDR3 coding DNA: TGTGCCAGTACCGGACAGTCCTACGAGCAGTACTTC. The complete variable domain, with remaining parts taken from reference TRBV19 and TRBJ2-7, reads DGGITQSPKYLFRKEGQNVTLSCEQNLNHDAMYWYRQDPGQGLRLIYYSQIVNDFQKGDIAEGYSVSREKKESFPLTVTSAQKNPTAFYLCASTGQSYEQYFGPGTRLTVT.

This clone was observed a few times. This chain joins TRBV18 and TRBJ1-1; a possible D gene is TRBD1 (5 bases). V was shortened by 5 bases and J by 5 bases, with 15 bases between the two germline ends. This CDR3 has 14 amino acids. Germline V gives CDR1 KGHSH, CDR2 LQKENI. The CDR3 nucleotides are TGTGCCAGCTCAGGCTCGACAGTTGAGACTGAAGCTTTCTTT. It codes for CASSGSTVETEAFF.

This clone was found a few times. The genes are TRBV2 and TRBJ2-2; D unresolved. V was clipped by 7 bases and J by 7 bases, with 19 bases between them. Germline V gene lookup returns CDR1 SNHLY and CDR2 FYNNEI. CDR3 length: 15 residues. The CDR3 loop is CASTVFQSVHGELFF. In DNA, the CDR3 is TGTGCCAGCACAGTATTTCAATCAGTACACGGGGAGCTGTTTTTT.

Only a few counts were recorded for this clone. The chain employs TRBV18 and TRBJ2-5; 8 positions agree with TRBD2. V lost 0 bases and J lost 4; bases outside the gene matches: 7. Germline CDR1 is KGHSH and CDR2 is LQKENI. The CDR3 is 16 residues long. The CDR3 is CASSPPGSGMLETQYF. The CDR3 DNA reads TGTGCCAGCTCACCACCGGGTAGCGGGATGCTAGAGACCCAGTACTTC.

This sequence joins TRBV7-2 and TRBJ2-3, with D tentatively TRBD2 (5 bases). Germline lookup yields CDR1 SGHTA and CDR2 FQGNSA. V dropped 5 bases and J dropped 2 bases, with 23 bases sitting between them. This CDR3 comprises 18 residues. The CDR3 sequence is CASSIHPRTAPLTDTQYF. In DNA form, the CDR3 reads TGTGCCAGCAGCATCCACCCCAGGACTGCCCCCCTCACAGATACGCAGTATTTT.

The chain employs TRBV25-1 and TRBJ1-2, with D possibly TRBD1 on 5 matching bases. This CDR3 has 16 residues. Germline V gene sequence: CDR1 MGHDK, CDR2 SYGVNS. Trimming removed 3 bases at V and 3 bases at J, with 17 bases between. CDR3 sequence reads: CASSEVGGGKYYGYTF. CDR3 coding DNA: TGTGCCAGCAGTGAGGTGGGGGGAGGAAAGTACTATGGCTACACCTTC.

In its sample, this clone was seen a few times. The V call is TRBV5-4, the J call TRBJ1-2; a possible D gene is TRBD1 (5 bases). This CDR3 spans 13 amino acids. Germline CDR1 and CDR2: SGHNT and YYREEE (reference sequence). The chain's CDR3 is CASTRRGANGYTF. As DNA, the CDR3 is TGTGCTTCCACCCGGCGCGGGGCGAATGGCTACACCTTC.

This clone was picked up a small number of times. V and J are TRBV2 and TRBJ1-5; D gene uncertain. Trimming stripped 1 base from V and 3 bases from J, with 10 bases between. CDR1 is SNHLY, CDR2 FYNNEI, per germline. The CDR3 contains 15 residues. CDR3 nucleotides: TGTGCCAGCAGTGAAGGAAGAACAGACAATCAGCCCCAGCATTTT. Translating gives CASSEGRTDNQPQHF.

The genes are TRBV30 and TRBJ2-7, with 9 bases fitting TRBD2. There are 17 residues in the CDR3. Germline values: CDR1 GTSNPN, CDR2 SVGIG (reference sequence). Germline trimming cut 2 bases from V and 4 bases from J; bases unmatched to any gene: 15. CDR3 sequence (DNA): TGTGCCTGGAGTTTGGGAAGGCTAGCGGGAATCGGGTACGAGCAGTACTTC. Protein sequence: CAWSLGRLAGIGYEQYF.

This sequence joins TRBV14 and TRBJ1-3; no reliable D call. Germline-derived CDR1 and CDR2 are SGHDN and FVKESK. The ends were cut back, 0 bases at V and 0 bases at J, with 9 bases in the middle. The CDR3 is made up of 16 amino acids. DNA of the CDR3: TGTGCCAGCAGCCAAGAACCAGTCCGCTCTGGAAACACCATATATTTT. As protein: CASSQEPVRSGNTIYF. Full variable domain (outside the CDR3, taken from reference TRBV14 and TRBJ1-3): EAGVTQFPSHSVIEKGQTVTLRCDPISGHDNLYWYRRVMGKEIKFLLHFVKESKQDESGMPNNRFLAERTGGTYSTLKVQPAELEDSGVYFCASSQEPVRSGNTIYFGEGSWLTVV.

The V call is TRBV27, the J call TRBJ1-5; D is possibly TRBD1 (5 bases). Trimming took 5 bases from V and 5 from J, leaving 16 bases between them. The CDR3 has 15 amino acids. Germline V gene sequence: CDR1 MNHEY, CDR2 SMNVEV (reference sequence). The DNA for the CDR3 is TGTGCCAGCAGTATAAGGTCAGGGCTCCATCAGCCCCAGCATTTT. It codes for CASSIRSGLHQPQHF.

The gene calls are TRBV19 and TRBJ2-1, with TRBD2 matching over 7 bases. V lost 5 bases and J lost 6; bases outside the gene matches: 16. This CDR3 has 17 residues. Per the germline V gene, CDR1 is LNHDA and CDR2 is SQIVND (reference sequence). The CDR3 here is CASSPHKRDPLINEQFF. The CDR3, as DNA: TGTGCCAGTAGTCCCCACAAGCGGGACCCCCTGATCAATGAGCAGTTCTTC.

This clone has just a few counts. J is TRBJ1-4 and V is TRBV4-3; TRBD1 matches at 9 bases. Per germline, CDR1 LGHNA and CDR2 YSLEER. Germline trimming cut 2 bases from V and 12 bases from J; bases unmatched to any gene: 7. The CDR3 covers 14 residues. The CDR3 nucleotides are TGCGCCAGCAGCCAATGGACAGGGGAAAGGGAACTGTTTTTT. It yields the protein CASSQWTGERELFF.

This chain uses TRBV2 with TRBJ2-1, with 10 positions matching TRBD2. V shed 4 bases, J shed 4 bases, and the junction held 4 bases outside the gene matches. The germline V gene has CDR1 SNHLY and CDR2 FYNNEI. The CDR3 loop spans 15 amino acids. The CDR3 sequence is CASSGLAGGYNEQFF. CDR3 coding DNA: TGTGCCAGCAGTGGACTAGCGGGTGGTTACAATGAGCAGTTCTTC.

The chain employs TRBV5-1 and TRBJ2-1; D is undetermined. The CDR3 runs to 15 residues. V was shortened by 3 bases and J by 5 bases, with 15 bases between the two germline ends. Germline-derived CDR1 and CDR2 are SGHRS and YFSETQ. The CDR3 loop is CASSSGDPGNNEQFF. CDR3 nucleotides: TGCGCCAGCAGCTCCGGAGACCCCGGAAACAATGAGCAGTTCTTC.

Written as DNA, the CDR3 is TGCGCCAGCAGCCAAATACAGGGGGCCGGCTATGGCTACACCTTC. It specifies CASSQIQGAGYGYTF. The rearrangement links TRBV4-3 to TRBJ1-2; 9 bases line up with TRBD1. This CDR3 has 15 amino acids. The V segment lost 2 bases and the J segment 4 bases; nucleotides outside the gene matches: 5. Germline values: CDR1 LGHNA, CDR2 YSLEER.